Listed below are T cell receptor beta chains from one sample, sequenced in a study of human T cells and chemical hapten exposure. TCRdb reprocessed the RACE reads via MiXCR and lists one record per CDR3 protein. In the table there are approximately 73,000 distinct CDR3 sequences, around a tenth of which are singletons. The starting material was whole blood, obtained in connection with sensitization to the hapten diphenylcyclopropenone (DPC). These receptors were taken from a woman aged 50 to 65 with alopecia areata. Some clones in this sample may be carry-over from other donors' samples. Each CDR3 is given with its conserved first and last residue. The D gene is left open where the match is weak. The size entry is marked missing in some rows and otherwise reads once, few, many or a size class.

clone size: .
J gene: TRBJ1-1
D gene: TRBD1
V gene: TRBV29-1
CDR3 DNA: TGCAGCGTCCGAAAGGGACAGTTCATGGGCACTGAAGCTTTCTTT
CDR3 protein: CSVRKGQFMGTEAFF

clone size: few
J gene: TRBJ1-6
D gene: TRBD1
V gene: TRBV7-3
CDR3 DNA: TGTGCCAGCAGCTTAACAGGGGGCGGGTCACCCCTCCACTTT
CDR3 protein: CASSLTGGGSPLHF

clone size: few
J gene: TRBJ2-1
D gene: TRBD1
V gene: TRBV20-1
CDR3 DNA: TGCAGGGCAACCGGGACAGCTAAAAATGAGCAGTTCTTC
CDR3 protein: CRATGTAKNEQFF

clone size: .
J gene: TRBJ2-1
D gene: TRBD1
V gene: TRBV6-4
CDR3 DNA: TGTGCCAGCAGTGAGGGACAGGGGGGGCATGAGCAGTTCTTC
CDR3 protein: CASSEGQGGHEQFF

clone size: .
J gene: TRBJ1-5
D gene: .
V gene: TRBV9
CDR3 DNA: TGTGCCAGCAGCGTAGAGGGAAAGCAGCCCCAGCATTTT
CDR3 protein: CASSVEGKQPQHF

clone size: many
J gene: TRBJ2-2
D gene: TRBD2
V gene: TRBV29-1
CDR3 DNA: TGCAGCGTTATAAGGACTAGCGGGAGGAACGGCGGGGAGCTGTTTTTT
CDR3 protein: CSVIRTSGRNGGELFF

clone size: .
J gene: TRBJ2-2
D gene: .
V gene: TRBV12-3/TRBV12-4
CDR3 DNA: TGTGCCAGCAGCTCCCTGACCGGGGAGCTGTTTTTT
CDR3 protein: CASSSLTGELFF

clone size: .
J gene: TRBJ2-1
D gene: TRBD2
V gene: TRBV10-3
CDR3 DNA: TGTGCCATCAGTGACCCCGATAGCGGGAGGCCCTACAATGAGCAGTTCTTC
CDR3 protein: CAISDPDSGRPYNEQFF

clone size: few
J gene: TRBJ1-2
D gene: .
V gene: TRBV5-6
CDR3 DNA: TGTGCCAGCAGCTTGATTAGCAGCGCCCATGGCTACACCTTC
CDR3 protein: CASSLISSAHGYTF

clone size: many
J gene: TRBJ1-1
D gene: .
V gene: TRBV12-3/TRBV12-4
CDR3 DNA: TGTGCCAGCAGACTCTCGCACAGGGAAGCTTTCTTT
CDR3 protein: CASRLSHREAFF